The clone carrying this T cell receptor beta chain was found many times. Its antigen is currently unknown. MiXCR, run by TCRdb on the RT-PCR reads, gives a single entry per CDR3 protein. The table lists fewer than 550,000 distinct CDR3 sequences, about 25% of them singletons. This specimen belongs to a study of response to subunit inactivated influenza vaccine. Findings and limits, study-wide: Researchers suggested that each seasonal influenza vaccination recruits few new T cells.

The ends were cut back, 5 bases at V and 5 bases at J, with 9 bases in the middle. The CDR3 loop spans 12 amino acids. This clonotype was sampled from a man in his forties or fifties who received an inactivated influenza vaccine. This chain joins TRBV12-3 or TRBV12-4 and TRBJ1-1; the D gene is possibly TRBD1 (5 bases). This material consisted of CD4+ T cells sorted from PBMCs, taken approximately 5 days after vaccination. The CDR3 region has the DNA TGTGCCAGCAGTCCCCGGGGGACTGAAGCTTTCTTT. This translates into CASSPRGTEAFF.